A single T cell receptor beta chain is shown here with its context. The antigen is unknown. The CDR3 runs 16 residues. Germline V gene lookup returns CDR1 SGHDT and CDR2 YYEEEE. The data derive from a study of monozygotic twins with inflammatory bowel disease. Overall study results and limits: The sharing of clonotypes with others was lower in IBD patients than in healthy twins, especially with disease activity.

TCRdb re-called the 5' RACE reads; one entry per CDR3 protein, DNA not given. The sample includes 400,000 to 500,000 distinct CDR3 sequences. Sequencing was performed on blood. The chain combines TRBV5-6 with TRBJ1-4; the TCRdb D gene call, TRBD1, has no DNA to confirm it. The receptor was isolated from a human donor with ulcerative colitis or Crohn's disease, or a healthy co-twin of an affected twin (not recorded which). CDR3 residues: CASSLAGGRRNEKLFF.